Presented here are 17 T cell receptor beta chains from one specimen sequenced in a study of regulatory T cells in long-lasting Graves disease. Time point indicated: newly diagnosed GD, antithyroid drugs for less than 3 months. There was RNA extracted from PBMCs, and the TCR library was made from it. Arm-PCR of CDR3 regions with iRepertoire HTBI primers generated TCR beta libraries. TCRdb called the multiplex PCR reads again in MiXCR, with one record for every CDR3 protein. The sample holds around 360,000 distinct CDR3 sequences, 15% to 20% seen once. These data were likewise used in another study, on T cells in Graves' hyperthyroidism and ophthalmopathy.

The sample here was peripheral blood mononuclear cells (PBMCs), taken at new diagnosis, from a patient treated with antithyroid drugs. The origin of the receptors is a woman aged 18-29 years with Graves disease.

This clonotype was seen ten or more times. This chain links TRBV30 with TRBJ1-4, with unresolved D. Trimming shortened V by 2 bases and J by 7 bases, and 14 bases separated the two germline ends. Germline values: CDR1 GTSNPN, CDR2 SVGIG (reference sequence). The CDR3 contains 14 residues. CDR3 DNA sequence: TGTGCCTGGAGTCCAGCACGTAAGGCTGAAAAACTGTTTTTT. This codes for CAWSPARKAEKLFF.

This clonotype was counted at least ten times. The CDR3 DNA sequence: TGTGCCAGCAGCTTAGTAACAGGGGACACCGGGGAGCTGTTTTTT. Translation gives CASSLVTGDTGELFF. The J gene is TRBJ2-2, the V gene TRBV7-9, with TRBD1 matching 7 bases. CDR1 and CDR2 from the germline V gene are SEHNR and FQNEAQ (reference sequence). This CDR3 has 15 residues. V shed 1 base, J shed 3 bases, and the junction held 2 bases outside the gene matches. The variable domain in full, with the rest retrieved from reference TRBV7-9 and TRBJ2-2, is DTGVSQNPRHKITKRGQNVTFRCDPISEHNRLYWYRQTLGQGPEFLTYFQNEAQLEKSRLLSDRFSAERPKGSFSTLEIQRTEQGDSAMYLCASSLVTGDTGELFFGEGSRLTVL.

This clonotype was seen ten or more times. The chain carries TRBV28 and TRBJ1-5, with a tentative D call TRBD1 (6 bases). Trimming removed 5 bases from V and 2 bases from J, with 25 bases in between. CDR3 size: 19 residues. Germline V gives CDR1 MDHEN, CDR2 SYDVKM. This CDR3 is CASSGPLTGAFAGNQPQHF. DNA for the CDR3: TGTGCCAGCAGTGGGCCCCTAACGGGGGCCTTTGCTGGCAATCAGCCCCAGCATTTT.

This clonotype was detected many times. CDR3 sequence (DNA): TGTGCCACCAGTGATTTTGGAGGCTCGAACACCGGGGAGCTGTTTTTT. Its protein is CATSDFGGSNTGELFF. The chain employs TRBV24-1 and TRBJ2-2; D might be TRBD2 (5 bases). The CDR3 covers 16 residues. V was pared by 1 base and J by 0 bases, with 8 bases between. CDR1 KGHDR and CDR2 SFDVKD come from the germline V gene.

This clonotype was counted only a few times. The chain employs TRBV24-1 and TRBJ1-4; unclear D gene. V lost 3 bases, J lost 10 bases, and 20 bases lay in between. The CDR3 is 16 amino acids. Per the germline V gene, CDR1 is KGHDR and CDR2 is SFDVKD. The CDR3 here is CATSDPGPGGGGKLFF. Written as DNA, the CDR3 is TGTGCCACCAGTGATCCCGGACCCGGAGGTGGCGGAAAACTGTTTTTT.

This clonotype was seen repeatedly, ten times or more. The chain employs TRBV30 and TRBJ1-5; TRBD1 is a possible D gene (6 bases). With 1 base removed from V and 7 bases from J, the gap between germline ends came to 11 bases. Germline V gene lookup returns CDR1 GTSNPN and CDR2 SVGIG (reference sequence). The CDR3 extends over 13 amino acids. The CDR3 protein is CAWSDRVDQPQHF. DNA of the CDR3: TGTGCCTGGAGTGACAGGGTGGACCAGCCCCAGCATTTT.

CDR3 in DNA: TGTGCCAGCAGCTTAAACCGGCACACCGGGGAGCTGTTTTTT. Translated, it gives CASSLNRHTGELFF. The chain carries TRBV7-3 and TRBJ2-2; the D is unclear. V was cut by 1 base and J by 3 bases, with 6 bases left in between. This CDR3 region has 14 residues. In germline, CDR1 is SGHTA, CDR2 FQGTGA.

The CDR3: CASRRLASGTSGSSTGELFF. The CDR3 coding sequence is TGTGCCAGCCGTAGGTTGGCCTCCGGGACTAGCGGGAGTAGCACCGGGGAGCTGTTTTTT. This sequence joins TRBV2 and TRBJ2-2, with 14 bases lining up with TRBD2. J gave up 4 bases and V 8 bases, and 18 bases lay outside the gene matches. CDR1 is SNHLY, CDR2 FYNNEI, per germline. The CDR3 extends over 20 amino acids.

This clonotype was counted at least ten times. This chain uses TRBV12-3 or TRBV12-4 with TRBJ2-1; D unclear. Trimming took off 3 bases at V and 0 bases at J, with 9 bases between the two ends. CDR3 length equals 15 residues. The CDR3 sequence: CASSLANPSYNEQFF. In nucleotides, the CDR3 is TGTGCCAGCAGTTTGGCTAATCCCTCCTACAATGAGCAGTTCTTC.

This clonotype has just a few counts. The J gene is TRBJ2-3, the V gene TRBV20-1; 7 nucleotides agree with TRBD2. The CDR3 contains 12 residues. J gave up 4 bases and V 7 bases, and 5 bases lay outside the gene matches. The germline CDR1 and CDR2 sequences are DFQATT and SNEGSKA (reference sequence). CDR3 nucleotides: TGCAGTGTTTGGGCGGGAGCAGATACGCAGTATTTT. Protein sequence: CSVWAGADTQYF.

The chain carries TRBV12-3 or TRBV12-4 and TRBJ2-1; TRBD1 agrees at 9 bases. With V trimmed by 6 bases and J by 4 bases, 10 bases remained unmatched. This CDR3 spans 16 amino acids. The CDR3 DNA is TGTGCCAGCAGCCCCTTGGGACAGGGATCTTACAATGAGCAGTTCTTC. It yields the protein CASSPLGQGSYNEQFF.

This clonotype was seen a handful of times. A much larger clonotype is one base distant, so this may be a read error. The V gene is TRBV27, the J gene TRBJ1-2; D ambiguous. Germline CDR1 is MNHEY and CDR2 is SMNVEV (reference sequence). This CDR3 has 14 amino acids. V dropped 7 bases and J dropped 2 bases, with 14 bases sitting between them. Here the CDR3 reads CASNTRLGNYGYTF. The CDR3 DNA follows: TGTGCCAGCAATACCAGGTTGGGGAACTATGGCTACACCTTC.

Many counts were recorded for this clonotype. The CDR3 region is CASSRYGRSGNQPQHF. As DNA, the CDR3 is TGCGCCAGCAGCCGATATGGACGGAGCGGCAATCAGCCCCAGCATTTT. The chain has TRBV5-1 and TRBJ1-5; D unresolved. V lost 4 bases, J lost 2 bases, and 16 bases lay in between. Germline CDR1 and CDR2: SGHRS and YFSETQ. The CDR3 sequence is 16 residues long.

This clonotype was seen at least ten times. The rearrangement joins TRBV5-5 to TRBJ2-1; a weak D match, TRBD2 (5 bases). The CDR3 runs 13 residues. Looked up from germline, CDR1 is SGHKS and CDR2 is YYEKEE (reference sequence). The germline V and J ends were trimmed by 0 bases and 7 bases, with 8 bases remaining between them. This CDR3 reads CASSLVGLNEQFF. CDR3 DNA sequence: TGTGCCAGCAGCTTGGTTGGACTTAATGAGCAGTTCTTC.

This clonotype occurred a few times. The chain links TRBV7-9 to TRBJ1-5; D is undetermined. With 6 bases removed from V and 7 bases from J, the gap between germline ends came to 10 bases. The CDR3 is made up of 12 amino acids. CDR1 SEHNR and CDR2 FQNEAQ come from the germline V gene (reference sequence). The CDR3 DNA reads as TGTGCCAGCAGTCAACTGAGCCAGCCCCAGCATTTT. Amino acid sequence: CASSQLSQPQHF.

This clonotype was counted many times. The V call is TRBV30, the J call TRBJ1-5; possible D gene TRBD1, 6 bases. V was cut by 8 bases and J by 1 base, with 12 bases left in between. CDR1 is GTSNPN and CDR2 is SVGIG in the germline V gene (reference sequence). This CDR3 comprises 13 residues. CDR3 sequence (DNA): TGTGCCGGAGACCAGGGGAGCAATCAGCCCCAGCATTTT. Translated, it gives CAGDQGSNQPQHF.

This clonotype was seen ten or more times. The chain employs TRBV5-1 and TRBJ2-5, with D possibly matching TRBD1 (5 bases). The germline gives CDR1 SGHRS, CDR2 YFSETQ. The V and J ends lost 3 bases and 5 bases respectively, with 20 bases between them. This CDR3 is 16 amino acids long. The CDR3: CASSSVSGSVGETQYF. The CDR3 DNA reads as TGCGCCAGCAGCTCGGTTTCAGGGTCCGTAGGCGAGACCCAGTACTTC.